This paragraph reports one T cell receptor (beta chain). This clone was counted a single time. Its target antigen remains unknown. No much larger clone exists at a distance of one base, and base qualities are not known. From the cysteine up to the phenylalanine, the CDR3 has a length of 12 residues. Just CDR3 DNA is preserved here, 36 bases in frame from base 1. The CDR1 and CDR2 encoded by the germline V gene (reference sequence) are LNHNV and YYDKDF. V loses 5 bases of germline sequence and J loses 8 bases, and the interval between the two ends is 12 bases. The data were obtained in a study of T cell responses to AZD1222 COVID-19 vaccine (dated by TCRdb to the early 2020s). Describing the broader study: AZD1222 recipients with second doses at about 4 weeks or about 12 weeks were pooled, because spike-specific TCR depth and breadth did not differ between schedules. TCR sequencing covered 233 trial participants: about 210 given two doses of AZD1222 and 26 given two doses of MenACWY control vaccine. Trial participants were enrolled into age subgroups of 18-55, 56-69 and 70-plus years, which contained about 160, 30 and 59 TCR-sequenced participants, respectively.

What the work shows at the level of the full study, not this receptor alone: Participants were mostly white British and included more females than males, and it was suggested by the authors that clonal diversity may have been underestimated. A significant rise in spike-specific TCR breadth and depth was observed after two AZD1222 doses relative to day 0 and relative to MenACWY recipients. Reportedly, close to half of the unique spike-specific TCRs recognized epitopes lying outside the regions that are mutated in the B.1.351 and B.1.1.7 variants. The whole spike protein was spanned by vaccine-associated CD4 TCRs, and dominant responses were seen in regions 160-218 and 743-854. Conclusions about previously exposed vaccinees are limited because only 5 or 6 AZD1222 recipients were SARS-CoV-2 seropositive at baseline. Because no day 14 peak-response samples were available, the repertoires could be characterized only after the peak T cell response. In the small 56-69-year group, the increase in depth fell short of significance, most likely because of low power.

The CDR3 regions of human TCRbeta chains were subjected to immunosequencing. Regarding the original processing steps: TCRs in the repertoires were matched against a reference library of SARS-CoV-2-specific TCRs that had been generated with the MIRA antigen-specificity platform. Breadth meant the fraction of unique TCRs that were SARS-CoV-2-associated, whereas depth meant the fraction of total T cells that were SARS-CoV-2-associated. Using the MIRA data, each spike-specific TCR was assigned both to the spike region to which the TCR was reactive and to a CD4 or CD8 class. Log10-transformed breadth and depth values were compared by one-way ANOVA with Sidak's multiple comparisons tests. What TCRdb holds here is the immuneACCESS table cut down to in-frame rearrangements. Part of the clones is not present; checked against another copy, under half of the missing clones reflect an unresolved V gene, and the others are unexplained. V and J calls and clone size are those listed in that table; D and trimming were worked out from the DNA. This sample lists around 100,000 clones; about 86% were detected once. The ten largest clones capture 6.3% of the sample.

The time point label for this specimen denotes: baseline before first vaccination. Vaccinee samples came from UK trials COV001 and COV002, including a single-blind randomized controlled phase 2/3 trial of AZD1222 (ChAdOx1 nCoV-19) in healthy adults. Trial participant PBMC samples were collected at day 0 and day 28 after the second dose for TCRbeta chain sequencing. Rearrangement joined TRBV15 to TRBJ1-2, with TRBD1 tentatively as D gene (5 bases match). This TCR was recovered from an adult in good health. Here the sequenced sample was peripheral blood, taken on day 0 of AZD1222 vaccination. The nucleotide sequence is TGTGCCACCAGCCTCAGGGAACGCGGCTACACCTTC. The encoded protein is CATSLRERGYTF.